This T cell receptor (beta chain) was recorded in a study of tumor and adjacent non-tumor tissue in lung cancer. Points from the study as a whole: Significantly higher TCR diversity was found in tumor than normal lung. Shorter survival was associated with higher TCR diversity in tumors.

No cell sorting was done before RNA was extracted from the tissue. The CDR3 loop spans 15 amino acids. The junction had 6 bases not matched to a gene; V was cut back by 3 bases and J by 4 bases. Germline V gene lookup returns CDR1 SGHAT and CDR2 FQNNGV. This clonotype is termed medium-sized. The antigen is undetermined. A modified ARM-PCR protocol with three rounds of nested PCR amplified TCRbeta. TCRdb itself ran the multiplex PCR reads through MiXCR, one entry per CDR3 protein. The repertoire holds 85,000 to 100,000 distinct CDR3 sequences, with approximately 70% as singletons. This chain links TRBV11-2 with TRBJ2-1, with TRBD2 identical over 7 bases. Material for sequencing was lung tumor tissue. The clonotype was recovered from a man between 60 and 75 years old with non-small cell lung cancer. CDR3 amino acids: CASSLRRERYNEQFF. CDR3 DNA sequence: TGTGCCAGCAGCTTGCGGCGGGAGAGATACAATGAGCAGTTCTTC.